Below are 2 T cell receptor beta chains sequenced from a single sample in a study of blood T cells in healthy people across ages. The second PCR ran roughly 6 to 12 cycles with a sample-barcoded 5' primer and J-beta primers. TCRdb reprocessed the 5' RACE reads via MiXCR and lists one record per CDR3 protein. This sample has about 1.5 million distinct CDR3 sequences, with 42% found just once. Sequencing input: blood. All receptors come from a woman aged 18-29 years in good health.

This clonotype was seen a handful of times. The gene calls are TRBV7-6 and TRBJ1-2, with 7 positions matching TRBD1. Germline-derived CDR1 and CDR2 are SGHVS and FNYEAQ. The ends lost 4 bases at V and 4 bases at J; junction bases unmatched: 9. The CDR3 is 15 amino acids. Written as DNA, the CDR3 is TGTGCCAGCAGCTCATTTGAGGGGGCCGGCTATGGCTACACCTTC. This sequence encodes CASSSFEGAGYGYTF.

The chain combines TRBV20-1 with TRBJ1-2; perhaps TRBD1 as D (5 bases). CDR3 length: 16 residues. V gave up 6 bases and J gave up 1 base, with 21 bases separating them. Germline CDR1 is DFQATT and CDR2 is SNEGSKA (reference sequence). CDR3 coding DNA: TGCAGTGCCACTCCCAGGGCAGGGCCTATTAACTATGGCTACACCTTC. This translates into CSATPRAGPINYGYTF.